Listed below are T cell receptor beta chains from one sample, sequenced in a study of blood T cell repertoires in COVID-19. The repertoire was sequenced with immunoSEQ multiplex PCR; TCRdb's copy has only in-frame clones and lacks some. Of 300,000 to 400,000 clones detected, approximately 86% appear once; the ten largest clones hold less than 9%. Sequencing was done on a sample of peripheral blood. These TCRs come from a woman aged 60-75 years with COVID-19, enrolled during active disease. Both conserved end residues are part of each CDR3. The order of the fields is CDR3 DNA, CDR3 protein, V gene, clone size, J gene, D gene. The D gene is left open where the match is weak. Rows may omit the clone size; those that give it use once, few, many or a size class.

CDR3 DNA: TGTGCCAGCAGCCGGGGAGCGGCTAGCACAGATACGCAGTATTTT; CDR3 protein: CASSRGAASTDTQYF; V gene: TRBV13; clone size: .; J gene: TRBJ2-3; D gene: .
CDR3 DNA: TGTGCCAGCAGCTTGGGGGGGAGGGATGGCTACACCTTC; CDR3 protein: CASSLGGRDGYTF; V gene: TRBV5-4; clone size: .; J gene: TRBJ1-2; D gene: .
CDR3 DNA: TGTGCCAGCAGCACAGCGGGGGCCGGGGAGCTGTTTTTT; CDR3 protein: CASSTAGAGELFF; V gene: TRBV9; clone size: few; J gene: TRBJ2-2; D gene: TRBD2
CDR3 DNA: TGTGCCAGCAGCGGACCGGACAGGGGTAATTCACCCCTCCACTTT; CDR3 protein: CASSGPDRGNSPLHF; V gene: TRBV3-1/TRBV3-2; clone size: .; J gene: TRBJ1-6; D gene: TRBD1
CDR3 DNA: TGTGCCAGCAGCCCGCGGGACCCCTATAATTCACCCCTCCACTTT; CDR3 protein: CASSPRDPYNSPLHF; V gene: TRBV7-9; clone size: .; J gene: TRBJ1-6; D gene: .
CDR3 DNA: TGTGCCAGCAGTTGGCCTCTCCCCGGGGAGCTGTTTTTT; CDR3 protein: CASSWPLPGELFF; V gene: TRBV3-1/TRBV3-2; clone size: .; J gene: TRBJ2-2; D gene: .
CDR3 DNA: TGCGCCAGCAGCTTGGTCGGGGGGGTATGGGAGACCCAGTACTTC; CDR3 protein: CASSLVGGVWETQYF; V gene: TRBV5-1; clone size: once; J gene: TRBJ2-5; D gene: TRBD2
CDR3 DNA: TGTGCCAGCAGCTTGGCCTTGAACAGGGTGATCGACGAGCAGTACTTC; CDR3 protein: CASSLALNRVIDEQYF; V gene: TRBV5-5; clone size: .; J gene: TRBJ2-7; D gene: .
CDR3 DNA: TGTGCCAGCAGCTTAGTAAGAAACACCATATATTTT; CDR3 protein: CASSLVRNTIYF; V gene: TRBV7-9; clone size: .; J gene: TRBJ1-3; D gene: .
CDR3 DNA: TGTGCCAGCAGCTCCCGGGGGGGTGATAAGTACACTGAAGCTTTCTTT; CDR3 protein: CASSSRGGDKYTEAFF; V gene: TRBV5-6; clone size: .; J gene: TRBJ1-1; D gene: .
CDR3 DNA: TGTGCCAGCAGTTATTTAGCCAGGGGGTACACTGAAGCTTTCTTT; CDR3 protein: CASSYLARGYTEAFF; V gene: TRBV6-5; clone size: once; J gene: TRBJ1-1; D gene: TRBD1
CDR3 DNA: TGTGCCACCAGTGATCGATCTAAGACAGGGAGCTCCTACAATGAGCAGTTCTTC; CDR3 protein: CATSDRSKTGSSYNEQFF; V gene: TRBV24-1; clone size: .; J gene: TRBJ2-1; D gene: TRBD1
CDR3 DNA: TGTGCCAGCAGCCCGCAAGGACTAGCGGGGCGGGGGGAGCTGTTTTTT; CDR3 protein: CASSPQGLAGRGELFF; V gene: TRBV4-2; clone size: .; J gene: TRBJ2-2; D gene: TRBD2
CDR3 DNA: TGTGCCAGCAGCCTCGACGGGGGAGGCCCCTACAATGAGCAGTTCTTC; CDR3 protein: CASSLDGGGPYNEQFF; V gene: TRBV11-3; clone size: .; J gene: TRBJ2-1; D gene: .
CDR3 DNA: TGTGCCATCAGGGATCCGACAGGGAACTATGGCTACACCTTC; CDR3 protein: CAIRDPTGNYGYTF; V gene: TRBV10-3; clone size: .; J gene: TRBJ1-2; D gene: TRBD1